The text below deals with one T cell receptor (beta chain). Its antigen remains unidentified. The V gene lost 1 base and the J gene lost 2 bases, with 12 bases spanning the gap. This CDR3 region has 15 residues. Germline assignment: CDR1 SGHKS and CDR2 YYEKEE (reference sequence). The data are from a study of shared clonotypes between healthy human individuals. Study-level results: How much donors shared clonotypes was expected to be affected by sequencing depth. For naive CD4 cells, approximately 4.7% of clonotypes were shared across a handful of donors. Researchers found naive subsets generally carried larger estimated richness than memory subsets.

TCRdb's copy holds only in-frame clones and misses some; the assay was immunoSEQ multiplex PCR. The data show about 1 million clones, about 80% seen once. This sequence joins TRBV5-5 and TRBJ1-2; D unclear. The sequenced sample consisted of memory CD4+ T cells sorted from blood. The subset is: CD45RA-negative fraction. This receptor was identified in a man in his late teens or twenties in good health. CDR3 sequence reads: CASSLTSGLNYGYTF. DNA for the CDR3: TGTGCCAGCAGCTTGACGTCAGGCCTAAACTATGGCTACACCTTC.